This TCR beta chain is from a study of cytomegalovirus exposure and HLA in healthy donors. Points on this clone: No antigen is known for it.

A multiplex PCR was run with 60 Vbeta primers and 13 Jbeta primers. TCRdb's copy holds only in-frame clones and misses some; the assay was immunoSEQ multiplex PCR. Of 110,000 to 150,000 clones in the sample, about 64% were seen once. Study conclusions and caveats: Earlier analysis looked at TCR beta V segments, and most were productive about 90% or about 30% of the time. Later on, an analysis found that several of the most significant clusters appeared to be linked to common viral pathogens, which included parvovirus B19.

This CDR3 contains 14 residues. Germline V gene lookup returns CDR1 MDHEN and CDR2 SYDVKM. V was cut by 5 bases and J by 2 bases, with 12 bases left in between. The rearrangement links TRBV28 to TRBJ2-5, with a weak D call TRBD2 (5 bases). Sample: PBMCs. This TCR came from a man in his fifties or sixties in good health and CMV-seronegative. CDR3 loop: CASSHGLIQETQYF. DNA for the CDR3: TGTGCCAGCAGTCACGGACTGATTCAAGAGACCCAGTACTTC.